This TCR beta chain was retrieved from a study of immune heterogeneity within non-small cell lung tumors. This CDR3 contains 14 residues. Trimming stripped 3 bases from V and 1 base from J, with 9 bases between. Germline assignment: CDR1 MNHEY and CDR2 SMNVEV (reference sequence). Points on this clonotype: A read error is possible here, since a much larger clone lies one base away.

The authors used around 0.55 ug of bulk tumor genomic DNA per sample as template. Collection of several biopsies per primary tumor, spaced far apart, took place during surgery. With untreated, newly diagnosed non-small cell lung cancer, the patients went on to undergo curative surgery. It was a multiplex PCR that amplified TCR beta CDR3, with 32 V and 13 J primers. TCRdb independently ran MiXCR on the multiplex PCR reads; one entry per CDR3 protein. The profile shows 20,000 or so distinct CDR3 sequences, 25% to 30% of them singletons. The receptor comes from a man aged 35-49 years with non-small cell lung cancer. The sequenced sample consisted of lung tumor tissue. This chain joins TRBV27 and TRBJ1-1; no firm D call. The DNA of the CDR3 is TGTGCCAGCAGTTTTTCAGAGGAGAACACTGAAGCTTTCTTT. This gives the protein CASSFSEENTEAFF.